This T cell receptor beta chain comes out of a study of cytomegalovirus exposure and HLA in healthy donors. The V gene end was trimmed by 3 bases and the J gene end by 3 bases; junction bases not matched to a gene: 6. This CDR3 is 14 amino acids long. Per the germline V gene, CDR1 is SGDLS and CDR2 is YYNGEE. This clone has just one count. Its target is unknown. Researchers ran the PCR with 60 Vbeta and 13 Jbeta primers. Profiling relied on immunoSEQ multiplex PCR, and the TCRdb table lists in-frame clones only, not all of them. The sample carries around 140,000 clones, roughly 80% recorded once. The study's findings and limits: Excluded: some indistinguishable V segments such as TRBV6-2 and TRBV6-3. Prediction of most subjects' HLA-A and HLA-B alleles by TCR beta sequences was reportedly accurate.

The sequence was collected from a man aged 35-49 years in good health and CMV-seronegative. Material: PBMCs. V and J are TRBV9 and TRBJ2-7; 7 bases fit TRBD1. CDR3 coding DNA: TGTGCCAGCAGCGAAGAAAGGGACAGCTACGAGCAGTACTTC. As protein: CASSEERDSYEQYF.